This T cell receptor (beta chain) was recorded in a study of blood T cells in healthy people across ages. Overall study results and limits: Long-lived donors carried more naive CD4+ cells and greater diversity than aged donors.

Together with a sample-barcoded 5' primer, a J-beta primer mix was included in a second PCR lasting about 7 to 11 cycles. A template-switch adaptor that had 12 random nucleotides put a tag on each cDNA molecule. TCRdb independently ran MiXCR on the 5' RACE reads; one entry per CDR3 protein. The sample yields 800,000 or so distinct CDR3 sequences, about 45% seen once. This clonotype was detected only a few times. Its matching antigen is unknown. Trimming stripped 10 bases from V and 2 bases from J, with 14 bases between. Looked up from germline, CDR1 is MDHEN and CDR2 is SYDVKM. The length of the CDR3 is 13 residues. A minimum of 6 million PBMCs was isolated per sample.

The chain carries TRBV28 and TRBJ1-1, with D uncertain. The clonotype comes from an elderly man in good health. The sample was blood. CDR3 nucleotide sequence: TGTGCCACCAAACTGCACGAAAACACTGAAGCTTTCTTT. This gives the protein CATKLHENTEAFF.